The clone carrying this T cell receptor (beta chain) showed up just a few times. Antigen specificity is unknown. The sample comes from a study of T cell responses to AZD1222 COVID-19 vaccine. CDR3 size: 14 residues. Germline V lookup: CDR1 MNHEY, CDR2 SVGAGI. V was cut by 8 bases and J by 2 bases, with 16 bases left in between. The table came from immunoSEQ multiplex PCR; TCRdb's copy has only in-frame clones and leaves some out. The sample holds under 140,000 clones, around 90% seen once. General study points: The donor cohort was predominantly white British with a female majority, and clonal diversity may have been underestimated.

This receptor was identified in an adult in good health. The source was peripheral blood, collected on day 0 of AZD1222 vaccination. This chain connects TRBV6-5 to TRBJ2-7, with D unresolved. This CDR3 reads CASLRTQPPYEQYF. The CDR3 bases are TGTGCCAGCTTACGAACGCAACCTCCCTACGAGCAGTACTTC.